Below, 9 T cell receptor beta chains from the same sample are listed, as sequenced in a study of cytomegalovirus exposure and HLA in healthy donors. PCR employed 60 Vbeta and 13 Jbeta primers. The table came from immunoSEQ multiplex PCR; TCRdb's copy has only in-frame clones and leaves some out. Of approximately 170,000 clones detected, more than 65% appear once; the ten largest clones hold roughly 1.5%. Source material: PBMCs. Every receptor here comes from a male donor in good health and CMV-seronegative.

The chain recombines TRBV5-1 with TRBJ2-5; 9 bases map to TRBD1. The CDR3 is made up of 14 amino acids. The J segment lost 5 bases and the V segment lost 4 bases, leaving 6 bases of the junction unmatched. CDR1 and CDR2 from the germline V gene are SGHRS and YFSETQ. The CDR3 DNA sequence: TGCGCCAGCAGCGCCACAGGGGGCGGGGAGACCCAGTACTTC. Protein product: CASSATGGGETQYF.

The chain combines TRBV7-2 with TRBJ2-3, with 9 bases that match TRBD2. Germline trimming cut 4 bases from V and 7 bases from J; bases unmatched to any gene: 12. CDR1 is SGHTA, CDR2 FQGNSA, per germline. The CDR3 sequence is 16 residues long. In DNA form, the CDR3 reads TGTGCCAGCAGCTATCCCGGGCGGGAGGGTTTGTATACGCAGTATTTT. This translates into CASSYPGREGLYTQYF.

The rearrangement links TRBV27 to TRBJ1-5, with TRBD1 as a possible D gene (6 bases). Per the germline V gene, CDR1 is MNHEY and CDR2 is SMNVEV (reference sequence). V dropped 6 bases and J dropped 6 bases, with 15 bases sitting between them. There are 14 residues in the CDR3. CDR3 loop: CASSRVGGAQPQHF. Written as DNA, the CDR3 is TGTGCCAGCAGCCGCGTTGGGGGGGCTCAGCCCCAGCATTTT.

The J gene is TRBJ1-1, the V gene TRBV29-1; D perhaps matches TRBD1 (6 bases). CDR3 size: 10 residues. The V gene lost 6 bases and the J gene lost 7 bases, with 9 bases spanning the gap. Germline CDR1 SQVTM, CDR2 ANQGSEA. This chain's CDR3 is CSVGDIEAFF. CDR3 bases: TGCAGCGTGGGGGACATTGAAGCTTTCTTT.

This chain joins TRBV6-5 and TRBJ1-2, with D hard to call. Per the germline V gene, CDR1 is MNHEY and CDR2 is SVGAGI. V lost 6 bases and J lost 5, with 10 bases in between. The CDR3 extends over 12 amino acids. DNA of the CDR3: TGTGCCAGCAGGAGGGATTGGTATGGCTACACCTTC. Protein product: CASRRDWYGYTF.

In this sample, this clone turned up a few times. The chain employs TRBV6-1 and TRBJ2-1; D remains unclear. With 4 bases removed from V and 11 bases from J, the gap between germline ends came to 9 bases. Germline V CDR1 and CDR2: MNHNS, SASEGT. The CDR3 is 11 residues long. The CDR3 here is CASSGAGKQFF. DNA for the CDR3: TGTGCCAGCAGTGGGGCAGGAAAGCAGTTCTTC.

V gene TRBV6-5 combines with J gene TRBJ1-2; maybe TRBD1 (6 bases). The CDR3 loop spans 15 amino acids. V gave up 6 bases and J gave up 6 bases, with 20 bases separating them. The germline V gene encodes CDR1 MNHEY and CDR2 SVGAGI. CDR3 residues: CASRNRAALENGYTF. The DNA for the CDR3 is TGTGCCAGCAGAAACAGGGCGGCTTTGGAGAATGGCTACACCTTC.

The V call is TRBV19, the J call TRBJ1-1, with 7 positions matching TRBD1. The CDR3 has 15 residues. J was trimmed by 7 bases and V by 4 bases; bases with no gene match: 12. Germline-derived CDR1 and CDR2 are LNHDA and SQIVND (reference sequence). The CDR3 sequence: CASSTGTAVSVEAFF. DNA of the CDR3: TGTGCCAGTAGTACCGGGACAGCAGTTAGCGTTGAAGCTTTCTTT. Full variable domain (missing parts from reference TRBV19 and TRBJ1-1): DGGITQSPKYLFRKEGQNVTLSCEQNLNHDAMYWYRQDPGQGLRLIYYSQIVNDFQKGDIAEGYSVSREKKESFPLTVTSAQKNPTAFYLCASSTGTAVSVEAFFGQGTRLTVV.

The gene calls are TRBV15 and TRBJ1-3; D perhaps matches TRBD1 (5 bases). CDR3 size: 13 residues. V was pared by 8 bases and J by 0 bases, with 8 bases between. Germline V CDR1 and CDR2: LNHNV, YYDKDF (reference sequence). The DNA of the CDR3 is TGTGCCACCGGGGGGAGCTCTGGAAACACCATATATTTT. It codes for CATGGSSGNTIYF.